Following are 22 T cell receptor beta chains from one sample sequenced in a study of tumor T cells in aggressive B-cell lymphoma. TCRdb's copy holds only in-frame clones and misses some; the assay was immunoSEQ multiplex PCR. Of about 3,200 clones listed, roughly 86% are singletons. The sequenced sample was tumor tissue. Every receptor here comes from an adult with diffuse large B cell lymphoma.

The rearrangement uses TRBV28 and TRBJ2-6, with 11 bases that match TRBD2. CDR3 length: 19 residues. The junction had 11 bases not matched to a gene; V was cut back by 4 bases and J by 3 bases. Germline loops: CDR1 MDHEN, CDR2 SYDVKM. This chain's CDR3 is CASSSILAGALRGANVLTF. DNA of the CDR3: TGTGCCAGCAGTTCCATACTAGCGGGAGCTTTACGTGGGGCCAACGTCCTGACTTTC. Complete variable domain (other parts from reference TRBV28 and TRBJ2-6): DVKVTQSSRYLVKRTGEKVFLECVQDMDHENMFWYRQDPGLGLRLIYFSYDVKMKEKGDIPEGYSVSREKKERFSLILESASTNQTSMYLCASSSILAGALRGANVLTFGAGSRLTVL.

The rearrangement joins TRBV5-1 to TRBJ2-7; the match to TRBD1 covers 8 bases. In germline, CDR1 is SGHRS, CDR2 YFSETQ. The junction had 14 bases not matched to a gene; V was cut back by 4 bases and J by 5 bases. The CDR3 length is 16 residues. In nucleotides, the CDR3 is TGCGCCAGCAGCGGCTCGCCGGGACAGGATACCCACGAGCAGTACTTC. Translated, it gives CASSGSPGQDTHEQYF. The whole variable domain, remainder taken from reference TRBV5-1 and TRBJ2-7, is KAGVTQTPRYLIKTRGQQVTLSCSPISGHRSVSWYQQTPGQGLQFLFEYFSETQRNKGNFPGRFSGRQFSNSRSEMNVSTLELGDSALYLCASSGSPGQDTHEQYFGPGTRLTVT.

The chain uses TRBV12-5 and TRBJ1-2; 7 bases align to TRBD1. The germline CDR1 and CDR2 sequences are LGHNT and FRNRAP. CDR3 length equals 14 residues. Trimming removed 2 bases from V and 12 bases from J; junction bases left unmatched: 12. The DNA of the CDR3 is TGTGCTAGTGGTTTGTTATCGACAGGGAAATTGAACACCTTC. It translates to CASGLLSTGKLNTF. The full variable domain, in which reference TRBV12-5 and TRBJ1-2 provide the parts outside the CDR3, is DARVTQTPRHKVTEMGQEVTMRCQPILGHNTVFWYRQTMMQGLELLAYFRNRAPLDDSGMPKDRFSAEMPDATLATLKIQPSEPRDSAVYFCASGLLSTGKLNTFGSGTRLTVV.

The chain is built from TRBV27 and TRBJ2-2, with 9 nucleotides matching TRBD2. CDR1 is MNHEY, CDR2 SMNVEV, per germline (reference sequence). The V and J ends lost 6 bases and 5 bases, in that order; junction bases with no gene match: 13. This CDR3 spans 17 amino acids. CDR3 protein: CASSPVGLAGRTGELFF. In DNA, the CDR3 is TGTGCCAGCAGCCCCGTCGGGCTAGCGGGACGGACCGGGGAGCTGTTTTTT.

The chain joins TRBV27 to TRBJ1-1, with no clear D. V was trimmed by 6 bases and J by 4 bases, leaving 12 bases between them. Germline values: CDR1 MNHEY, CDR2 SMNVEV (reference sequence). The CDR3 is made up of 13 amino acids. The CDR3 DNA follows: TGTGCCAGCAGAAGCGGGGAGGGCACTGAAGCTTTCTTT. The encoded protein is CASRSGEGTEAFF.

This chain's CDR3 is CASSLGLGGSPLHF. The CDR3, as DNA: TGCGCCAGCAGCTTGGGTCTGGGGGGTTCACCCCTCCACTTT. V gene TRBV5-1 combines with J gene TRBJ1-6, with a possible D match to TRBD1 (5 bases). There are 14 residues in the CDR3. CDR1 SGHRS and CDR2 YFSETQ come from the germline V gene. V was cut by 0 bases and J by 9 bases, with 10 bases left in between.

The V call is TRBV9, the J call TRBJ2-1; 10 bases map to TRBD2. With 0 bases clipped from V and 8 bases from J, the junction kept 5 bases outside the gene matches. Germline V gives CDR1 SGDLS, CDR2 YYNGEE. CDR3 length: 15 amino acids. The chain's CDR3 is CASSVDLAGAHEQFF. CDR3 bases: TGTGCCAGCAGCGTAGACCTAGCGGGAGCTCATGAGCAGTTCTTC.

This clone showed up just a few times. The chain couples TRBV7-2 to TRBJ2-3; D is ambiguous. V dropped 0 bases and J dropped 6 bases, with 7 bases sitting between them. CDR3 length: 13 amino acids. Germline CDR1 is SGHTA and CDR2 is FQGNSA. The CDR3 nucleotides are TGTGCCAGCAGCTTAGCGCCGGAGGATACGCAGTATTTT. Protein product: CASSLAPEDTQYF.

CDR3 amino acids: CAIKLGAEAFF. The CDR3 region has the DNA TGTGCCATCAAGCTGGGAGCTGAAGCTTTCTTT. The chain combines TRBV7-9 with TRBJ1-1; D unclear. Germline V CDR1 and CDR2: SEHNR, FQNEAQ (reference sequence). Trimming shortened V by 10 bases and J by 6 bases, and 12 bases separated the two germline ends. The CDR3 sequence is 11 residues long.

J is TRBJ1-5 and V is TRBV27; 9 nucleotides agree with TRBD1. Germline loops: CDR1 MNHEY, CDR2 SMNVEV (reference sequence). The CDR3 is made up of 12 amino acids. The V gene end was trimmed by 5 bases and the J gene end by 7 bases; junction bases not matched to a gene: 0. The CDR3: CASSTGGQPQHF. The DNA of the CDR3 is TGTGCCAGCAGTACAGGGGGCCAGCCCCAGCATTTT.

This clone was seen a single time. This sequence joins TRBV19 and TRBJ2-3, with 8 bases matching TRBD2. This CDR3 is 16 amino acids long. The J segment lost 1 base and the V segment lost 5 bases, leaving 8 bases of the junction unmatched. The germline V gene has CDR1 LNHDA and CDR2 SQIVND (reference sequence). The CDR3 reads CASSDSETSGTDTQYF. DNA for the CDR3: TGTGCCAGTAGTGACTCCGAGACTAGCGGCACAGATACGCAGTATTTT.

The rearrangement joins TRBV28 to TRBJ2-3; 7 bases match TRBD1. After removal of 3 bases from V and 1 base from J, the junction contained 7 bases not matched to a gene. This CDR3 comprises 16 residues. From germline, CDR1 is MDHEN and CDR2 SYDVKM. The CDR3 spells CASSFYTGERTDTQYF. DNA for the CDR3: TGTGCCAGCAGTTTTTACACAGGGGAACGCACAGATACGCAGTATTTT.

The rearrangement links TRBV11-3 to TRBJ2-5, with TRBD2 identical over 7 bases. The J call is uncertain, as TRBJ2-7 better fits the DNA end. The CDR3 runs to 14 residues. Germline V gene sequence: CDR1 SGHNT, CDR2 YENEEA. The CDR3 DNA is TGTGCCAGCAGCCCGAAACGGGGGGCCTACGAGCAGTACTTC. As protein: CASSPKRGAYEQYF.

The chain uses TRBV19 and TRBJ2-7; the D gene is possibly TRBD1 (6 bases). Trimming shortened V by 4 bases and J by 6 bases, and 13 bases separated the two germline ends. The germline V gene encodes CDR1 LNHDA and CDR2 SQIVND (reference sequence). This CDR3 is built from 13 residues. CDR3 nucleotide sequence: TGTGCCAGTAGTACTACAGGGTACAGCGAGCAGTACTTC. It specifies CASSTTGYSEQYF.

This clone was seen a handful of times. This chain connects TRBV29-1 to TRBJ1-1; 7 bases fit TRBD1. The length of the CDR3 is 14 residues. The ends lost 7 bases at V and 6 bases at J; junction bases unmatched: 14. Germline CDR1 and CDR2: SQVTM and ANQGSEA. The CDR3 region is CSAVTGEGAPEAFF. Here the CDR3 DNA reads TGCAGCGCCGTCACAGGGGAAGGGGCCCCTGAAGCTTTCTTT.

The rearrangement links TRBV7-6 to TRBJ1-6; D call uncertain. Per the germline V gene, CDR1 is SGHVS and CDR2 is FNYEAQ. This CDR3 is built from 15 residues. V lost 1 base, J lost 13 bases, and 17 bases lay in between. CDR3 region: CASSLGAGNFTPLHF. The CDR3 DNA reads TGTGCCAGCAGCTTAGGGGCGGGGAATTTTACTCCCCTCCACTTT. The full variable domain, in which reference TRBV7-6 and TRBJ1-6 provide the parts outside the CDR3, is GAGVSQSPRYKVTKRGQDVALRCDPISGHVSLYWYRQALGQGPEFLTYFNYEAQQDKSGLPNDRFSAERPEGSISTLTIQRTEQRDSAMYRCASSLGAGNFTPLHFGNGTRLTVT.

The chain is built from TRBV7-2 and TRBJ2-7; tentatively, D is TRBD2 (6 bases). Germline V gene data show CDR1 as SGHTA and CDR2 as FQGNSA. The CDR3 runs to 14 residues. V shed 1 base and J shed 4 bases, with 11 bases lying between them. The CDR3 nucleotides are TGTGCCAGCAGCTTAGTCGGGAGAGGGTACGAGCAGTACTTC. Translation gives CASSLVGRGYEQYF.

The chain couples TRBV2 to TRBJ2-3; 10 bases agree with TRBD2. The CDR3 loop spans 17 amino acids. CDR1 and CDR2 (germline): SNHLY, FYNNEI. Trimming took 5 bases from V and 0 from J; bases not matched to a gene: 8. CDR3 residues: CASSPSGSPDSTDTQYF. In DNA form, the CDR3 reads TGTGCCAGCAGTCCTAGCGGGAGCCCGGACAGCACAGATACGCAGTATTTT.

This clone was found a few times. The rearrangement joins TRBV19 to TRBJ1-2; D might be TRBD1 (6 bases). The CDR3 is 13 amino acids. In germline, CDR1 is LNHDA, CDR2 SQIVND (reference sequence). V was cut by 1 base and J by 7 bases, with 10 bases left in between. CDR3 nucleotides: TGTGCCAGTAGTATAGGAGGGGGTTCTGGCTACACCTTC. Amino acid sequence: CASSIGGGSGYTF. The whole variable domain, remainder taken from reference TRBV19 and TRBJ1-2, is DGGITQSPKYLFRKEGQNVTLSCEQNLNHDAMYWYRQDPGQGLRLIYYSQIVNDFQKGDIAEGYSVSREKKESFPLTVTSAQKNPTAFYLCASSIGGGSGYTFGSGTRLTVV.

This chain uses TRBV15 with TRBJ2-3, with D perhaps matching TRBD2 (5 bases). The V end lost 3 bases, the J end lost 0 bases, and 13 bases lay between the germline ends. The CDR3 totals 16 residues. Germline V gene sequence: CDR1 LNHNV, CDR2 YYDKDF (reference sequence). The CDR3 spells CATSRVGGSSTDTQYF. DNA for the CDR3: TGTGCCACCAGCAGGGTAGGCGGGTCTAGCACAGATACGCAGTATTTT.

CDR3 residues: CASSTGQVNQPQHF. The CDR3 coding sequence is TGTGCCAGCAGCACGGGACAGGTAAATCAGCCCCAGCATTTT. The chain couples TRBV2 to TRBJ1-5, with 8 bases lining up with TRBD1. The ends lost 6 bases at V and 4 bases at J; junction bases unmatched: 5. Germline assignment: CDR1 SNHLY and CDR2 FYNNEI. The CDR3 sequence is 14 residues long. Supplemented by reference TRBV2 and TRBJ1-5, the full variable domain reads EPEVTQTPSHQVTQMGQEVILRCVPISNHLYFYWYRQILGQKVEFLVSFYNNEISEKSEIFDDQFSVERPDGSNFTLKIRSTKLEDSAMYFCASSTGQVNQPQHFGDGTRLSIL.

This clone was seen once. The CDR3 is CASSLRERINEQFF. In nucleotides, the CDR3 is TGTGCCAGCAGCTTGCGGGAGAGAATAAATGAGCAGTTCTTC. The chain couples TRBV7-2 to TRBJ2-1; TRBD2 aligns across 7 bases. CDR1 SGHTA and CDR2 FQGNSA come from the germline V gene. V trimming: 3 bases; J trimming: 7 bases; junction bases outside the gene matches: 6. The CDR3 covers 14 residues.